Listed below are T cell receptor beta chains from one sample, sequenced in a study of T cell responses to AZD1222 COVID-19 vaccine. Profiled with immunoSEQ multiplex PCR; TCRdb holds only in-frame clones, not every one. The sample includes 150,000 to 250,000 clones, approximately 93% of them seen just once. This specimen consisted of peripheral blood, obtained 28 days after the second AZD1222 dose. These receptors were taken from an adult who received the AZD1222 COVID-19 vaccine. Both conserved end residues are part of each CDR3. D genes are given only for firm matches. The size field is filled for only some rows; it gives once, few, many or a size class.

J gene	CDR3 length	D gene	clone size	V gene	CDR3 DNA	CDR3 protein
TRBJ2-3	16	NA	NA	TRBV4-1	TGCGCCAGCAGCCCTCACCGGGACGCAATTAAGGATACGCAGTATTTT	CASSPHRDAIKDTQYF
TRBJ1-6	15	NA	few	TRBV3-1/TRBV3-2	TGTGCCAGCAGCCAAGATCAGGGCCCTAATTCACCCCTCCACTTT	CASSQDQGPNSPLHF
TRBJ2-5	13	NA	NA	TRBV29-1	TGCAGCGTTGAAAGGAGTCGAGAAGAGACCCAGTACTTC	CSVERSREETQYF
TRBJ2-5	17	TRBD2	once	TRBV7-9	TGTGCCAGCAGCTTAGCGGGTCTAGCGGGGCTCCAAGAGACCCAGTACTTC	CASSLAGLAGLQETQYF
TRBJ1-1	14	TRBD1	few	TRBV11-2	TGTGCCAGCAGCGTTGGGGACAGGCCCACTGAAGCTTTCTTT	CASSVGDRPTEAFF
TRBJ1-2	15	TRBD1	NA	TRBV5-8	TGTGCCAGCAGCTTGGAGGGACAGGGATACTATGGCTACACCTTC	CASSLEGQGYYGYTF
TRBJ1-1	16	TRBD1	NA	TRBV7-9	TGTGCCAGCAGCACCTTACAGGGGCTACCGAACACTGAAGCTTTCTTT	CASSTLQGLPNTEAFF
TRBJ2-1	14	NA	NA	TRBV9	TGTGCCAGCAGCGTAGGGCCGGCGGGCAATGAGCAGTTCTTC	CASSVGPAGNEQFF
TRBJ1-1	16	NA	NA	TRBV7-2	TGTGCCAGCAGCCCAACCAGAGGGGCGATGAACACTGAAGCTTTCTTT	CASSPTRGAMNTEAFF
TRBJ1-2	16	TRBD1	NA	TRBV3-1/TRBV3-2	TGTGCCAGCAGCGCCCGACAGGGAGAGAAGAACTATGGCTACACCTTC	CASSARQGEKNYGYTF
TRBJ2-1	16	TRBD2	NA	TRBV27	TGTGCCAGCAGTGCGGGACTAGACAGGCCCCGCAATGAGCAGTTCTTC	CASSAGLDRPRNEQFF
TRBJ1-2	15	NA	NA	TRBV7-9	TGTGCCAGCAGCTCCCTAATGACAGGTGACTATGGCTACACCTTC	CASSSLMTGDYGYTF
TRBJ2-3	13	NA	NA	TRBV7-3	TGTGCCAGCAGCTTAATGGGTGTAGAGACGCAGTATTTT	CASSLMGVETQYF
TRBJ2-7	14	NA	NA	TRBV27	TGTGCCAGCAGTCCCTACTCCCGGGGCCCCGAGCAGTACTTC	CASSPYSRGPEQYF
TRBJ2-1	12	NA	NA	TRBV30	TGTGCCTGGAGTGTTTTCCTCGGTGAGCAGTTCTTC	CAWSVFLGEQFF
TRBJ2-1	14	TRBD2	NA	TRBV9	TGTGCCAGCAGCGCGGGACTAGCGGGAGACGAGCAGTTCTTC	CASSAGLAGDEQFF
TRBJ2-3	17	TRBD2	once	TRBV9	TGTGCCAGCAGCGCACTATTGACTAGCGGGACAGGAGATACGCAGTATTTT	CASSALLTSGTGDTQYF
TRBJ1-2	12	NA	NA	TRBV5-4	TGTGCCAGCAGCATCGACCGGGCAGGCTACACCTTC	CASSIDRAGYTF
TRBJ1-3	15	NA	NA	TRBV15	TGTGCCACCAGTAACGTCCCCCTCTCTGGAAACACCATATATTTT	CATSNVPLSGNTIYF
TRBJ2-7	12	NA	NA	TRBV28	TGTGCCAGCAGTTTACAGGGCTACGAGCAGTACTTC	CASSLQGYEQYF
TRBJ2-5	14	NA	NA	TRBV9	TGTGCCAGCAGGGTTACTTTGCCCCAAGAGACCCAGTACTTC	CASRVTLPQETQYF
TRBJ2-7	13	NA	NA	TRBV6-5	TGTGCCCTCATGGGCGACGGTCCCTACGAGCAGTACTTC	CALMGDGPYEQYF
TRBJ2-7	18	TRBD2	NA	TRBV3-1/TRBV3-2	TGTGCCAGCAGCCAAGATCCCTCAGGGGCGGGAGGGATCTACGAGCAGTACTTC	CASSQDPSGAGGIYEQYF
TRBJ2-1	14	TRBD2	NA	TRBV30	TGTGCCTGGAGGCGGACTAGCGCGTACAATGAGCAGTTCTTC	CAWRRTSAYNEQFF
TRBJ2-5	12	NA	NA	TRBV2	TGTGCCAGCGGGACGGAGAGGGAGACCCAGTACTTC	CASGTERETQYF
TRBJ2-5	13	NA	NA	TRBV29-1	TGCAGCGTTGTCGAATTGGTCCAAGAGACCCAGTACTTC	CSVVELVQETQYF
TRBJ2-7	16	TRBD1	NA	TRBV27	TGTGCCAGCAGTCCTCAGAAGGTTACAGGGGCTTACGAGCAGTACTTC	CASSPQKVTGAYEQYF
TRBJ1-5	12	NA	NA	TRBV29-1	TGCAGCGTCGGATCAGGAAATCAGCCCCAGCATTTT	CSVGSGNQPQHF
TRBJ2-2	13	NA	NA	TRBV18	TGTGCCAGCTCACTGCCATTTCCGGGGTGGCTGTTTTTT	CASSLPFPGWLFF
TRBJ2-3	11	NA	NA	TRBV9	TGTGCCAGCAGCGTACAGGATACGCAGTATTTT	CASSVQDTQYF